Below, 26 T cell receptor beta chains from the same sample are listed, as sequenced in a study of cytomegalovirus exposure and HLA in healthy donors. PCR primers comprised 60 Vbeta and 13 Jbeta primers. Measured with immunoSEQ multiplex PCR; TCRdb has only the in-frame clones, and not every one. The sample totals around 200,000 clones. Sequenced sample: PBMCs. These receptors were collected from a woman between 18 and 30 years old in good health and CMV-seropositive.

The chain carries TRBV7-9 and TRBJ2-7; 8 nucleotides match TRBD2. The CDR3 covers 15 residues. Trimming removed 7 bases from V and 2 bases from J; junction bases left unmatched: 10. CDR1 is SEHNR, CDR2 FQNEAQ, per germline (reference sequence). DNA for the CDR3: TGTGCCAGCACCACGAGCGGGGGCCACGCCTACGAGCAGTACTTC. It codes for CASTTSGGHAYEQYF.

The chain is built from TRBV6-6 and TRBJ1-5; D might be TRBD1 (5 bases). This CDR3 has 14 residues. Trimming took off 7 bases at V and 1 base at J, with 11 bases between the two ends. Germline values: CDR1 MNHNY, CDR2 SVGAGI (reference sequence). The CDR3 region is CASTRDRSNQPQHF. DNA for the CDR3: TGTGCCAGCACTAGAGACAGAAGCAATCAGCCCCAGCATTTT.

The chain couples TRBV2 to TRBJ1-5; D perhaps matches TRBD1 (5 bases). Germline V gives CDR1 SNHLY, CDR2 FYNNEI. The length of the CDR3 is 16 residues. V was shortened by 6 bases and J by 6 bases, with 21 bases between the two germline ends. The CDR3 here is CASRLAMGGEGQPQHF. The CDR3 DNA is TGTGCCAGCAGGCTCGCGATGGGGGGGGAGGGTCAGCCCCAGCATTTT.

The chain is built from TRBV11-2 and TRBJ1-6; TRBD1 is a possible D gene (5 bases). The CDR3 contains 17 residues. CDR1 is SGHAT, CDR2 FQNNGV, per germline. With 0 bases removed from V and 0 bases from J, the gap between germline ends came to 9 bases. The CDR3 reads CASSLERGSSYNSPLHF. The CDR3 coding sequence is TGTGCCAGCAGCTTAGAGCGGGGGAGCTCCTATAATTCACCCCTCCACTTT. Using reference TRBV11-2 and TRBJ1-6 for the parts outside the CDR3, the full variable domain is EAGVAQSPRYKIIEKRQSVAFWCNPISGHATLYWYQQILGQGPKLLIQFQNNGVVDDSQLPKDRFSAERLKGVDSTLKIQPAKLEDSAVYLCASSLERGSSYNSPLHFGNGTRLTVT.

The V and J genes are TRBV2 and TRBJ1-4; D may be TRBD1 (6 bases). V lost 9 bases to trimming and J lost 5 bases, with 16 bases between them. The CDR3 contains 14 residues. Germline V gene data show CDR1 as SNHLY and CDR2 as FYNNEI. Here the CDR3 reads CASRQEHLNEKLFF. The CDR3, as DNA: TGTGCCAGTCGACAGGAGCACCTAAATGAAAAACTGTTTTTT.

The chain is built from TRBV4-3 and TRBJ2-3; TRBD2 aligns across 12 bases. CDR1 LGHNA and CDR2 YSLEER come from the germline V gene. This CDR3 is built from 16 residues. V gave up 3 bases and J gave up 5 bases; unmatched junction bases: 6. For the CDR3, the DNA is TGCGCCAGCAGCCACCTAGCGGGGGGGCTCGGAGATACGCAGTATTTT. It yields the protein CASSHLAGGLGDTQYF.

The chain has TRBV7-6 and TRBJ2-2, with TRBD2 matching over 9 bases. Unmatched junction bases numbered 10, after V lost 2 bases and J lost 0 bases. The CDR3 covers 19 residues. Germline-derived CDR1 and CDR2 are SGHVS and FNYEAQ. The CDR3 loop reads CASSLFGLAGRANTGELFF. For the CDR3, the DNA is TGTGCCAGCAGCTTATTTGGGCTAGCGGGAAGGGCGAACACCGGGGAGCTGTTTTTT.

The rearrangement uses TRBV7-9 and TRBJ1-2; 8 bases line up with TRBD1. CDR3 length equals 18 residues. Germline V gene sequence: CDR1 SEHNR, CDR2 FQNEAQ (reference sequence). Trimming removed 2 bases from V and 4 bases from J; junction bases left unmatched: 15. The CDR3 coding sequence is TGTGCCAGCAGCTTACTCAAACCGGGACAGGTCGCAGCCTATGGCTACACCTTC. It codes for CASSLLKPGQVAAYGYTF.

The chain combines TRBV7-9 with TRBJ2-5; D may be TRBD1 (6 bases). CDR3 length: 14 residues. The V end was cut by 1 base, the J end by 5 bases, with 11 bases between. Germline CDR1 and CDR2: SEHNR and FQNEAQ (reference sequence). The CDR3 is CASSLGTVGETQYF. CDR3 nucleotides: TGTGCCAGCAGCTTAGGGACAGTTGGGGAGACCCAGTACTTC.

The genes are TRBV30 and TRBJ2-5; 9 nucleotides line up with TRBD2. The end of the DNA aligns better with TRBJ2-7, so the J call may be wrong. Germline CDR1 and CDR2: GTSNPN and SVGIG (reference sequence). This CDR3 contains 14 residues. In DNA, the CDR3 is TGTGCCTGGAGTGTAGGGCTAGCGGGACTCGAGCAGTACTTC. Translating it yields CAWSVGLAGLEQYF.

The V call is TRBV7-9, the J call TRBJ1-5, with D possibly TRBD1 on 5 matching bases. Trimming cost V 3 bases and J 2 bases, with 11 bases left between them. The CDR3 consists of 15 residues. Germline V gene data show CDR1 as SEHNR and CDR2 as FQNEAQ (reference sequence). CDR3 nucleotide sequence: TGTGCCAGCAGCTTCGGGGGTGAGGGCAATCAGCCCCAGCATTTT. It encodes CASSFGGEGNQPQHF.

J is TRBJ1-2 and V is TRBV9, with a possible D match to TRBD1 (6 bases). The V end lost 1 base, the J end lost 2 bases, and 15 bases lay between the germline ends. The CDR3 covers 16 residues. CDR1 is SGDLS, CDR2 YYNGEE, per germline. CDR3 sequence (DNA): TGTGCCAGCAGCGTAAGTTCGCGGGGGGCGAACTATGGCTACACCTTC. This sequence encodes CASSVSSRGANYGYTF.

The genes are TRBV11-2 and TRBJ1-4, with D unresolved. Germline V gene data show CDR1 as SGHAT and CDR2 as FQNNGV. The CDR3 extends over 14 amino acids. V was shortened by 1 base and J by 3 bases, with 6 bases between the two germline ends. CDR3 in amino acids: CASSLGAANEKLFF. DNA for the CDR3: TGTGCCAGCAGCTTAGGTGCGGCTAATGAAAAACTGTTTTTT. The full variable domain, with the rest looked up from reference TRBV11-2 and TRBJ1-4, is EAGVAQSPRYKIIEKRQSVAFWCNPISGHATLYWYQQILGQGPKLLIQFQNNGVVDDSQLPKDRFSAERLKGVDSTLKIQPAKLEDSAVYLCASSLGAANEKLFFGSGTQLSVL.

The chain carries TRBV5-5 and TRBJ2-7; 7 nucleotides line up with TRBD1. Looked up from germline, CDR1 is SGHKS and CDR2 is YYEKEE (reference sequence). Trimming took 4 bases from V and 3 from J; bases not matched to a gene: 7. The CDR3 has 14 amino acids. CDR3 nucleotide sequence: TGTGCCAGCAGCCTAAGGGACAGATACTACGAGCAGTACTTC. The encoded protein is CASSLRDRYYEQYF. The full variable domain, in which reference TRBV5-5 and TRBJ2-7 provide the parts outside the CDR3, is DAGVTQSPTHLIKTRGQQVTLRCSPISGHKSVSWYQQVLGQGPQFIFQYYEKEERGRGNFPDRFSARQFPNYSSELNVNALLLGDSALYLCASSLRDRYYEQYFGPGTRLTVT.

The chain employs TRBV5-1 and TRBJ2-7, with 7 bases matching TRBD1. The CDR3 length is 15 residues. Germline assignment: CDR1 SGHRS and CDR2 YFSETQ. V trimming: 4 bases; J trimming: 5 bases; junction bases outside the gene matches: 12. The CDR3 DNA follows: TGCGCCAGCAGCCACCGACAGGGTCTCCTCCACGAGCAGTACTTC. Amino acid sequence: CASSHRQGLLHEQYF.

The V call is TRBV9, the J call TRBJ2-5; 14 nucleotides align to TRBD2. Germline CDR1 reads SGDLS; CDR2 reads YYNGEE. V trimming: 4 bases; J trimming: 5 bases; junction bases outside the gene matches: 10. The CDR3 loop spans 17 amino acids. CDR3 region: CASSTTTSGGARETQYF. The CDR3 DNA reads as TGTGCCAGCAGCACAACGACTAGCGGGGGGGCCAGGGAGACCCAGTACTTC.

The chain couples TRBV5-1 to TRBJ2-7, with 7 bases that match TRBD2. The CDR3 runs to 14 residues. The V segment lost 5 bases and the J segment 7 bases; nucleotides outside the gene matches: 12. The germline V gene encodes CDR1 SGHRS and CDR2 YFSETQ. CDR3 DNA: TGCGCCAGCAGGGTCGGGAGGACGGCGTCAGAGCAGTACTTC. Translating gives CASRVGRTASEQYF.

The chain couples TRBV2 to TRBJ2-7; D is possibly TRBD1 (8 bases). Trimming took 6 bases from V and 11 from J, leaving 23 bases between them. Looked up from germline, CDR1 is SNHLY and CDR2 is FYNNEI. This CDR3 contains 14 residues. CDR3 nucleotides: TGTGCCAGCAGCATGGACAGGGCGGGGGCCTTTGAGTACTTC. It translates to CASSMDRAGAFEYF. The entire variable domain, with the rest obtained from reference TRBV2 and TRBJ2-7, is as follows: EPEVTQTPSHQVTQMGQEVILRCVPISNHLYFYWYRQILGQKVEFLVSFYNNEISEKSEIFDDQFSVERPDGSNFTLKIRSTKLEDSAMYFCASSMDRAGAFEYFGPGTRLTVT.

The chain has TRBV5-6 and TRBJ1-2; 7 nucleotides match TRBD1. The germline V gene has CDR1 SGHDT and CDR2 YYEEEE. The CDR3 covers 14 residues. V dropped 0 bases and J dropped 7; count of bases not matched to a gene: 6. DNA of the CDR3: TGTGCCAGCAGCTTGGGACAGGGTTCGGGTGGCTACACCTTC. Its protein is CASSLGQGSGGYTF.

The V gene is TRBV11-3, the J gene TRBJ2-1; 14 bases align to TRBD2. The ends lost 3 bases at V and 9 bases at J; junction bases unmatched: 16. The germline gives CDR1 SGHNT, CDR2 YENEEA. The CDR3 has 19 residues. Written as DNA, the CDR3 is TGTGCCAGCAGCTTCCTGACTAGCGGGGGGGCCGTCGTGTCTGGTGAGCAGTTCTTC. Protein: CASSFLTSGGAVVSGEQFF.

The CDR3 spells CASSQGTGAYNEQFF. The CDR3, as DNA: TGCGCCAGCAGCCAGGGGACAGGGGCATACAATGAGCAGTTCTTC. J is TRBJ2-1 and V is TRBV4-3; 10 bases align to TRBD1. The V gene's germline CDR1 is LGHNA and CDR2 YSLEER. V lost 3 bases and J lost 4; bases outside the gene matches: 3. This CDR3 region has 15 residues.

The chain combines TRBV6-5 with TRBJ2-1, with a tentative D call TRBD2 (7 bases). Germline CDR1 and CDR2: MNHEY and SVGAGI. Trimming removed 5 bases from V and 8 bases from J, with 16 bases in between. The CDR3 loop spans 14 amino acids. The CDR3 region has the DNA TGTGCCAGCAGTCCCCGGGGGCTAGCGGATGAGCAGTTCTTC. It encodes CASSPRGLADEQFF.

The chain uses TRBV6-1 and TRBJ2-5, with TRBD1 as a possible D gene (5 bases). V dropped 7 bases and J dropped 6 bases, with 18 bases sitting between them. The CDR3 contains 14 residues. Germline V CDR1 and CDR2: MNHNS, SASEGT. The DNA for the CDR3 is TGTGCCAGCACCGAAGGGGCAGGGCCCCAGACCCAGTACTTC. It yields the protein CASTEGAGPQTQYF.

The J gene is TRBJ1-4, the V gene TRBV10-2; D not certain. The V and J ends lost 4 bases and 8 bases respectively, with 11 bases between them. Germline-derived CDR1 and CDR2 are WSHSY and SAAADI. CDR3 size: 13 residues. CDR3: CASSATVGEKLFF. Written as DNA, the CDR3 is TGCGCCAGCAGTGCAACAGTAGGAGAAAAACTGTTTTTT.

The V and J genes are TRBV6-1 and TRBJ2-1; D is perhaps TRBD1 (7 bases). CDR1 MNHNS and CDR2 SASEGT come from the germline V gene. V was pared by 6 bases and J by 2 bases, with 14 bases between. The CDR3 is made up of 15 amino acids. The DNA of the CDR3 is TGTGCCAGCAGCGAGACAGGGAGGACCTACAATGAGCAGTTCTTC. This codes for CASSETGRTYNEQFF.

The chain uses TRBV11-2 and TRBJ2-1; 7 nucleotides agree with TRBD1. J gave up 4 bases and V 1 base, and 10 bases lay outside the gene matches. Germline V gene lookup returns CDR1 SGHAT and CDR2 FQNNGV. The CDR3 totals 17 residues. CDR3 coding DNA: TGTGCCAGCAGCTTAGGGTGGATGACAGGGTCGTACAATGAGCAGTTCTTC. This encodes CASSLGWMTGSYNEQFF.